These 23 T cell receptor beta chains share one sample of origin, sequenced in a study of T cell repertoires in cytomegalovirus infection. MiXCR, run by TCRdb on the reads, gives a single entry per CDR3 protein. The data show hundreds of thousands of distinct CDR3 sequences, around 30% seen once. The antigens these receptors bind are not known. The specimen comprised cultured PBMCs, sampled from culture after CMV antigen stimulation. The receptors stem from a human donor in good health (CMV status not recorded). Some clones in this sample may be carry-over from other donors' samples.

This clonotype was counted a few times. The chain uses TRBV25-1 and TRBJ1-1; no reliable D call. Per the germline V gene, CDR1 is MGHDK and CDR2 is SYGVNS. There are 14 residues in the CDR3. V lost 1 base to trimming and J lost 6 bases, with 12 bases between them. The CDR3 reads CASSESRPRAEAFF. The CDR3, as DNA: TGTGCCAGCAGTGAATCCCGGCCTCGGGCTGAAGCTTTCTTT.

Notes on this clonotype: The junction differs from germline at one of its ends, possibly a read error. V and J are TRBV4-1 and TRBJ1-5; 11 bases align to TRBD1. Germline V gene data show CDR1 as MGHRA and CDR2 as YSYEKL. The CDR3 is made up of 20 amino acids. The CDR3 protein is CASSQEKGTGGEYINQPQQF. The CDR3 DNA reads TGCGCCAGCAGCCAAGAAAAGGGGACAGGGGGAGAATATATCAATCAGCCCCAGCAGTTT.

The rearrangement links TRBV7-6 to TRBJ2-3, with a weak D call TRBD2 (6 bases). Per germline, CDR1 SGHVS and CDR2 FNYEAQ. This CDR3 has 11 amino acids. The V end was cut by 5 bases, the J end by 6 bases, with 6 bases between. The DNA for the CDR3 is TGTGCCAGCAGCGGAGGGGATACGCAGTATTTT. Translating it yields CASSGGDTQYF.

The chain employs TRBV14 and TRBJ2-1, with TRBD2 as a possible D gene (6 bases). This CDR3 comprises 18 residues. Germline-derived CDR1 and CDR2 are SGHDN and FVKESK. V was pared by 5 bases and J by 5 bases, with 25 bases between. As DNA, the CDR3 is TGTGCCAGCAGCTATCGCTGGGGGGAGGCCGTGTTGAACAATGAGCAGTTCTTC. Its protein product is CASSYRWGEAVLNNEQFF.

This chain links TRBV7-8 with TRBJ2-3; 9 nucleotides line up with TRBD2. Germline lookup yields CDR1 SGHVS and CDR2 FQNEAQ. The CDR3 length is 16 residues. With V trimmed by 0 bases and J by 3 bases, 4 bases remained unmatched. CDR3 nucleotide sequence: TGTGCCAGCAGCTTAGCAGCGGGAGGTCGAACAGATACGCAGTATTTT. Residues: CASSLAAGGRTDTQYF. Together with reference TRBV7-8 and TRBJ2-3, the CDR3 gives the full variable domain: GAGVSQSPRYKVAKRGQDVALRCDPISGHVSLFWYQQALGQGPEFLTYFQNEAQLDKSGLPSDRFFAERPEGSVSTLKIQRTQQEDSAVYLCASSLAAGGRTDTQYFGPGTRLTVL.

This clonotype was seen many times. The chain combines TRBV7-3 with TRBJ1-2; D unresolved. With 4 bases removed from V and 8 bases from J, the gap between germline ends came to 14 bases. CDR1 SGHTA and CDR2 FQGTGA come from the germline V gene. The CDR3 totals 13 residues. CDR3 coding DNA: TGTGCCAGCAGCTCCGGGGTCCTGGGGGGCTACACCTTC. Protein sequence: CASSSGVLGGYTF.

J is TRBJ1-5 and V is TRBV12-3 or TRBV12-4; 7 nucleotides match TRBD1. Trimming removed 2 bases from V and 7 bases from J; junction bases left unmatched: 11. The CDR3 spans 16 residues. The DNA for the CDR3 is TGTGCCAGCAGTTTACCGACAGGGAAGGGGAGGCAGCCCCAGCATTTT. Residues: CASSLPTGKGRQPQHF.

This clonotype was seen only a few times. The chain couples TRBV6-5 to TRBJ1-1, with 8 bases matching TRBD1. Losses at the gene ends were 5 bases for V and 13 bases for J; bases not matched to a gene: 6. The CDR3 has 11 amino acids. Germline V gene lookup returns CDR1 MNHEY and CDR2 SVGAGI. The CDR3 bases are TGTGCCAGCAGTCCCGGACAGGGCCGTTTCTTT. Translated: CASSPGQGRFF.

This clonotype was observed at least ten times. This sequence joins TRBV7-2 and TRBJ1-3; D uncertain. CDR3 length: 13 residues. Looked up from germline, CDR1 is SGHTA and CDR2 is FQGNSA. Trimming left V 5 bases short and J 6 bases short, with 11 bases between. CDR3 nucleotides: TGTGCCAGCAGCGCCCCCCGTCTAAACACCATATATTTT. Protein: CASSAPRLNTIYF.

The chain joins TRBV11-2 to TRBJ2-5; TRBD2 is a possible D gene (6 bases). CDR1 and CDR2 from the germline V gene are SGHAT and FQNNGV. The CDR3 loop spans 16 amino acids. V was shortened by 3 bases and J by 3 bases, with 17 bases between the two germline ends. This chain's CDR3 is CASSLEGRVREETQYF. Here the CDR3 DNA reads TGTGCCAGCAGCTTGGAGGGGCGCGTGCGGGAAGAGACCCAGTACTTC.

The chain employs TRBV6-2 or TRBV6-3 and TRBJ2-1, with D unresolved. Germline-derived CDR1 and CDR2 are MNHEY and SVGEGT. Trimming cost V 5 bases and J 3 bases, with 5 bases left between them. The CDR3 runs to 12 residues. DNA for the CDR3: TGTGCCAGCAGTCAAGACTACAATGAGCAGTTCTTC. Translating gives CASSQDYNEQFF.

This clonotype was seen more than once but under ten times. CDR3 loop: CASSEDYF. The CDR3 DNA follows: TGTGCCAGCAGCGAGGACTACTTC. The chain recombines TRBV7-2 with TRBJ2-5; D gene uncertain. CDR3 length: 8 residues. In germline, CDR1 is SGHTA, CDR2 FQGNSA. Between the trimmed V and J ends, which lost 5 bases and 14 bases, there was a span of 6 bases.

V usage is TRBV28 and J usage is TRBJ1-6; the D gene is possibly TRBD1 (6 bases). CDR3 size: 17 residues. Germline loops: CDR1 MDHEN, CDR2 SYDVKM. Between the trimmed V and J ends, which lost 6 bases and 0 bases, there was a span of 15 bases. CDR3 sequence (DNA): TGTGCCAGCAGCGCCCCAAGGGGGAGCTCCTATAATTCACCCCTCCACTTT. This sequence encodes CASSAPRGSSYNSPLHF.

The chain uses TRBV4-1 and TRBJ2-2; tentative D call: TRBD1 (5 bases). V gave up 4 bases and J gave up 3 bases, with 15 bases separating them. Germline values: CDR1 MGHRA, CDR2 YSYEKL. The CDR3 runs 16 residues. CDR3 loop: CASSRRPGSDTGELFF. Written as DNA, the CDR3 is TGCGCCAGCAGCCGACGACCAGGGTCGGACACCGGGGAGCTGTTTTTT.

CDR3: CASRGPQGAGDTQYF. In DNA, the CDR3 is TGTGCCAGCAGGGGTCCACAGGGGGCTGGAGATACGCAGTATTTT. The chain recombines TRBV12-3 or TRBV12-4 with TRBJ2-3, with TRBD1 matching over 9 bases. The CDR3 has 15 amino acids. V gave up 6 bases and J gave up 5 bases; unmatched junction bases: 9.

This chain uses TRBV6-6 with TRBJ2-1; a weak D match, TRBD2 (5 bases). Between the trimmed V and J ends, which lost 5 bases and 4 bases, there was a span of 12 bases. This CDR3 has 14 amino acids. Germline CDR1 reads MNHNY; CDR2 reads SVGAGI (reference sequence). CDR3 residues: CASSTGGGYNEQFF. CDR3 bases: TGTGCCAGCAGTACTGGCGGCGGGTACAATGAGCAGTTCTTC.

The J gene is TRBJ1-3, the V gene TRBV10-3; possible D gene TRBD1, 5 bases. The CDR3 has 14 amino acids. Germline V lookup: CDR1 ENHRY, CDR2 SYGVKD. V lost 7 bases, J lost 0 bases, and 10 bases lay in between. The CDR3 region is CAINPTVSGNTIYF. Here the CDR3 DNA reads TGTGCCATCAATCCGACAGTCTCTGGAAACACCATATATTTT.

The chain links TRBV4-1 to TRBJ2-7, with D unclear. CDR3 size: 13 residues. Trimming shortened V by 1 base and J by 4 bases, and 8 bases separated the two germline ends. Germline CDR1 reads MGHRA; CDR2 reads YSYEKL. CDR3 DNA sequence: TGCGCCAGCAGCCAAGGGATGCCGTACGAGCAGTACTTC. Amino acid sequence: CASSQGMPYEQYF.

This chain connects TRBV7-2 to TRBJ2-1, with 8 bases identical to TRBD2. There are 15 residues in the CDR3. J lost 2 bases, V lost 6 bases, and 6 bases had no gene match. The germline gives CDR1 SGHTA, CDR2 FQGNSA. The CDR3 region has the DNA TGTGCCAGCAGTTTCATAGCGGGACCCTACAATGAGCAGTTCTTC. Its translation is CASSFIAGPYNEQFF.

The sample holds a few counts of this clonotype. The chain couples TRBV12-3 or TRBV12-4 to TRBJ1-4; no clear D gene. The CDR3 totals 15 residues. V was trimmed by 5 bases and J by 6 bases, leaving 16 bases between them. CDR3 residues: CASSPQPAADEKLFF. DNA for the CDR3: TGTGCCAGCAGTCCACAGCCGGCGGCCGATGAAAAACTGTTTTTT.

The chain uses TRBV7-4 and TRBJ1-2; D might be TRBD1 (6 bases). The CDR3 sequence is 12 residues long. The V gene's germline CDR1 is SGHVT and CDR2 SQSDAQ. The V and J ends lost 6 bases and 2 bases respectively, with 7 bases between them. The CDR3 sequence: CASRGGNYGYTF. The CDR3 nucleotides are TGTGCCAGCAGAGGGGGGAACTATGGCTACACCTTC.

This clonotype was observed a handful of times. J is TRBJ2-5 and V is TRBV7-9; the match to TRBD1 covers 7 bases. CDR1 SEHNR and CDR2 FQNEAQ come from the germline V gene (reference sequence). After removal of 5 bases from V and 0 bases from J, the junction contained 0 bases not matched to a gene. The CDR3 has 13 amino acids. CDR3 amino acids: CASSGQDQETQYF. The CDR3 DNA follows: TGTGCCAGCAGCGGACAGGACCAAGAGACCCAGTACTTC.

This clonotype was detected a few times. This sequence joins TRBV18 and TRBJ1-3; the match to TRBD1 covers 8 bases. Losses at the gene ends were 6 bases for V and 0 bases for J; bases not matched to a gene: 7. Germline loops: CDR1 KGHSH, CDR2 LQKENI. This CDR3 has 16 amino acids. This CDR3 reads CASSPGTGLSGNTIYF. In nucleotides, the CDR3 is TGTGCCAGCTCGCCCGGGACAGGTCTCTCTGGAAACACCATATATTTT. Full variable domain (missing parts from reference TRBV18 and TRBJ1-3): NAGVMQNPRHLVRRRGQEARLRCSPMKGHSHVYWYRQLPEEGLKFMVYLQKENIIDESGMPKERFSAEFPKEGPSILRIQQVVRGDSAAYFCASSPGTGLSGNTIYFGEGSWLTVV.